This T cell receptor beta chain was documented in a study of blood T cells in healthy people across ages (dated by TCRdb to 2015 to 2017). A note on the overall study: Template switching captured roughly one uniquely barcoded TCR beta cDNA molecule per two T cells in model experiments. The study measured age-related changes in TCR beta repertoire diversity using deep sequencing normalized with unique cDNA molecular identifiers. The donors were divided into four age groups: young (average approximately 17 years), middle-aged (roughly 40), aged (roughly 66) and long-lived (approximately 74). To avoid experimental bias, donors of different ages were randomly spread across the sequencing lanes. Two additional independent replicas of 1 million unique cDNA reads from the same blood draw were analyzed for two donors (one aged 18 to 29 and one aged 80 or older). What the study reported, not specific to this receptor: The long-lived group showed more naive CD4+ T cells, fewer expanded clones and increased TCR diversity than the aged group, suggesting age selection. Total diversity estimates from one million sequenced T cells were considered lower bounds and underestimates. Donor CMV infection status was unknown, potentially confounding age-related changes in expanded clonotypes. Since profiling was done on bulk unsorted PBMCs, naive and antigen-experienced compartments could not be conclusively compared. Observed TCR beta diversity per million T cells fell roughly linearly with age, and a significant reduction was already apparent by age roughly 40. Observed TCR beta diversity correlated strongly with the percentage of naive T cells measured by flow cytometry.

Library prep was done by 5' RACE. The sequencing machine was an Illumina HiSeq 2500. A second roughly 7 to 12 cycle PCR used a sample-barcoded 5' primer and a J-beta primer mix. Each TCR beta cDNA molecule received a unique molecular identifier from a template-switch 5' adaptor carrying 12 random nucleotides. At least 2.5 million CDR3-containing paired-end reads were obtained from each sample. All of the RNA was converted into first-strand cDNA using the Mint cDNA synthesis kit, with a TRBC-specific oligonucleotide serving as the primer. All cDNA was treated with uracil-DNA glycosylase and then went through a first 18-cycle PCR with the universal primers M1SS and BC2_uni_R. Under the source paper's analysis protocol: Each sample was normalized by randomly selecting 1 million high-quality reads, each carrying a distinct molecular identifier. Instead of being binned into consensus sequences, reads with shared molecular identifiers were discarded. MiTCR, with a Q25 quality threshold and the strictest error-elimination algorithm, was used for CDR3 identification, clonotype clustering and error correction. A nonparametric unseen species model with Euler transformation was used to estimate lower-bound total TCR beta diversity. The public sequencing data were trimmed at Q25 with fastp and processed into clonotypes with MiXCR by TCRdb, which kept only in-frame beta chains. Every entry covers one CDR3 protein and lists the most common genes and DNA from its rows. These V and J calls are TCRdb output, not the study's own analysis. The sample data list 1.5 million to 1.9 million distinct CDR3 sequences, and around 40% of these were observed just once. The top ten clones comprise less than 5% of the sample.

Donors were about 36 systemically healthy Caucasian individuals from Russia aged roughly 6 to 90 years. Around 10 milliliters of peripheral blood were collected from each donor into EDTA-treated Vacutainer tubes. Ficoll-Paque density-gradient centrifugation was used to isolate PBMCs, with at least 6.5 million per sample. Total RNA was extracted from PBMCs with Trizol reagent, with at least 5 micrograms obtained per sample. For every donor, flow cytometry on a PBMC aliquot measured the percentage of naive CD45RAhigh/CD27high T cells. On this clonotype itself: It has no known antigen specificity. One base away there is no much larger clone; base qualities are not given.

Sequences were obtained from blood. The sequence was obtained from a woman aged 18-30 years in good health.

The CDR3 in this case is CASSIPSRGGHEQYF. The sequenced DNA: TGCGCCAGCAGCATACCCAGCAGGGGGGGACACGAGCAGTACTTC. The V and J segments used are TRBV4-1 and TRBJ2-7; the D element could tentatively be TRBD1 or TRBD2, as 7 bases agree for each. For CDR1 and CDR2, the germline V gene lists MGHRA and YSYEKL. The cysteine opens and the phenylalanine closes a CDR3 of 15 amino acids. Only the CDR3 part of the read is kept: 45 bases, read in frame from the first base. The germline ends are 19 bases apart after V is trimmed by 5 bases and J by 5 bases.